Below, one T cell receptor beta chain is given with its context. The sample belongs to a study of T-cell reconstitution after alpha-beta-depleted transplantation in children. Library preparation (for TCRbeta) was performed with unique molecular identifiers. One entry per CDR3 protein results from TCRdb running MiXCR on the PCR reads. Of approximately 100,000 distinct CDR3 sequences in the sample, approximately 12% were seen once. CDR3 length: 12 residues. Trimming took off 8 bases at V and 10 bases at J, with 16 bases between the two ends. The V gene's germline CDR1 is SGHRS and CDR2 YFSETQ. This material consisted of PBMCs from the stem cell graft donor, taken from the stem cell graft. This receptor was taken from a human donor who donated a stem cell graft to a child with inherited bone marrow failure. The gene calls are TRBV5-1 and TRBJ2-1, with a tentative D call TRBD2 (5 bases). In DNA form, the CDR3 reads TGCGCCAGGAGCCCGGACTTTGACGAGCAGTTCTTC. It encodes CARSPDFDEQFF.